This entry concerns a single TCR beta chain. The antigen is not known. In each sample, at least 7 million PBMCs were isolated. The CDR3 length is 20 residues. CDR1 is MNHEY, CDR2 SVGEGT, per germline. J gave up 1 base and V 8 bases, and 23 bases lay outside the gene matches. These data belong to a study of blood T cells in healthy people across ages. Broader study findings: Researchers judged that diversity estimates from one million T cells fell short of true values.

A second about 7 to 11 cycle PCR used barcoded and J-beta primers. Through a template-switch adaptor with 12 random nucleotides, each cDNA molecule received a tag. Researchers report that each sample yielded at least 3 million CDR3-containing paired-end reads. TCRdb ran MiXCR on the 5' RACE reads and lists one entry per CDR3 protein. The sample records about 1.6 million distinct CDR3 sequences, around 35% being singletons. Material for sequencing was blood. This clonotype was sampled from a young woman in good health. The chain combines TRBV6-2 or TRBV6-3 with TRBJ1-5, with 7 positions matching TRBD1. CDR3 residues: CASETVEGAKLSKSNQPQHF. CDR3 DNA sequence: TGTGCCAGCGAGACGGTGGAGGGGGCGAAGTTATCCAAAAGCAATCAGCCCCAGCATTTT.